This T cell receptor beta chain was sequenced for a study of CD8 T cells in Susac syndrome. CD8+ and CD4+ T cells circulating in blood were sequenced for TCR beta. RNA amounts of about 0.5 to 1 ug underwent reverse transcription with random hexamers. With immunoSEQ multiplex PCR, TCR beta CDR3 was amplified across 54 Vbeta and 13 Jbeta. TCRdb processed the immunoSEQ multiplex PCR reads anew with MiXCR; each CDR3 protein has one entry. The table records 150,000 or so distinct CDR3 sequences, about 95% of them present only once. V was shortened by 5 bases and J by 0 bases, with 19 bases between the two germline ends. This CDR3 spans 16 amino acids. CDR1 is DFQATT and CDR2 is SNEGSKA in the germline V gene (reference sequence).

Sequencing was carried out using CD8+ T cells from PBMCs. This rearrangement joins TRBV20-1 to TRBJ1-1; D ambiguous. The TCR was taken from a human donor with multiple sclerosis. The DNA for the CDR3 is TGCAGTGCTCCCTCTTCGAGGCGCGCTCTGAACACTGAAGCTTTCTTT. This codes for CSAPSSRRALNTEAFF.